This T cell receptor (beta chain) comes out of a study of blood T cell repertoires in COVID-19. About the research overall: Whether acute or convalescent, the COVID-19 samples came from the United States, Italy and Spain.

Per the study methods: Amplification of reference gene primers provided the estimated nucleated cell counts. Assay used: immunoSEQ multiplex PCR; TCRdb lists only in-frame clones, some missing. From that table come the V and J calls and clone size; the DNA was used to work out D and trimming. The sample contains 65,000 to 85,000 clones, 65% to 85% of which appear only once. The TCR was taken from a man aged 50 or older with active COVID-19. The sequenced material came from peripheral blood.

The CDR3 region is CASSLVLSGGNEQFF. CDR3 bases: TGTGCCAGCAGCTTAGTGCTCTCCGGGGGTAATGAGCAGTTCTTC. This sequence joins TRBV5-8 and TRBJ2-1, with D maybe TRBD2 (6 bases). V was clipped by 2 bases and J by 7 bases, with 16 bases between them. The CDR3 has 15 residues. CDR1 is SGHTS and CDR2 is YDEGEE in the germline V gene. The full variable domain, with the rest looked up from reference TRBV5-8 and TRBJ2-1, is EAGVTQSPTHLIKTRGQQATLRCSPISGHTSVYWYQQALGLGLQFLLWYDEGEERNRGNFPPRFSGRQFPNYSSELNVNALELEDSALYLCASSLVLSGGNEQFFGPGTRLTVL.